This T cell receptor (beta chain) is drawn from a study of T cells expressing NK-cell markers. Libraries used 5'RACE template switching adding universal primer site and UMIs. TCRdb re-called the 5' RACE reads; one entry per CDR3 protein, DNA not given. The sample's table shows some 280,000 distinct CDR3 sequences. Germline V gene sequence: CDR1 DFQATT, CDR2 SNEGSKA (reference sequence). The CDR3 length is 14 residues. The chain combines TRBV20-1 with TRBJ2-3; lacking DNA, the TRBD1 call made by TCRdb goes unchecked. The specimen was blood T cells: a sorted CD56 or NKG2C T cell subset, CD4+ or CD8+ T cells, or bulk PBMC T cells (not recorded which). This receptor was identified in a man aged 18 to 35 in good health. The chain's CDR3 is CSAPAGTRTDTQYF.